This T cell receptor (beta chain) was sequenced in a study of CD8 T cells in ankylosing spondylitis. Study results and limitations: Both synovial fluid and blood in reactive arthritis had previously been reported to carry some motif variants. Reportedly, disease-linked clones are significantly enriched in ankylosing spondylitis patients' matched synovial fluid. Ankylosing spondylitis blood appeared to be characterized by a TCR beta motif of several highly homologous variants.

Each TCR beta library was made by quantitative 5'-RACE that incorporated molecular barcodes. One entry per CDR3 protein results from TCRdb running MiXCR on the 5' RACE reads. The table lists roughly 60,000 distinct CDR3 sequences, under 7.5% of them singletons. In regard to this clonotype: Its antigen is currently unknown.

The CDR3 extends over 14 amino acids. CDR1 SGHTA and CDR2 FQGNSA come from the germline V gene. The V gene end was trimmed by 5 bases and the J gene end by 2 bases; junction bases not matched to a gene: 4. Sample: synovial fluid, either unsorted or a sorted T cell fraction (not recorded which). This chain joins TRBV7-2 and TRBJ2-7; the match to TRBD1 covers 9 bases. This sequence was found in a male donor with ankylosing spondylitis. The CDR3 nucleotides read TGTGCCAGCAGCGGGGGGACAGGGCCCTACGAGCAGTACTTC. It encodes CASSGGTGPYEQYF.